What follows describes a single TCR beta chain. Its antigen is currently unknown. The data were produced by immunoSEQ multiplex PCR, yet TCRdb's version contains in-frame clones alone and is incomplete. The sample yields more than 15,000 clones, 70% to 90% seen once. The germline gives CDR1 SGHTA, CDR2 FQGTGA. Deletions cut 2 bases from V and 3 bases from J, with 17 bases between. This CDR3 region has 16 residues. The sample originates from a study of OX40 agonist ivuxolimab in advanced cancers. Study-level background: Head and neck, renal cell, melanoma or hepatocellular carcinoma were the cancers that dose-escalation patients had. Those enrolled were roughly 80% male, with a mean age of roughly 62 years and ages from roughly 20 to 85.

The cohort excluded patients with autoimmune disease history or systemic immunosuppression. Study-wide points: CD4+ and CD8+ blood T cells expanded clonally by week 6 at 0.1 to 3.0 mg/kg.

This TCR was recovered from an adult with an advanced solid tumor such as melanoma, head and neck, liver or kidney cancer. Sequencing was performed on CD4+ or CD8+ T cells sorted from blood, taken in a trial of the OX40 agonist ivuxolimab. The chain uses TRBV7-3 and TRBJ2-7, with D maybe TRBD1 (6 bases). The CDR3 region has the DNA TGTGCCAGCAGCTTAGCTTCGGTGGACAGTGGCTACGAGCAGTACTTC. This encodes CASSLASVDSGYEQYF.